These 21 T cell receptor beta chains were all obtained from the same sample, sequenced in a study of T cells after yellow fever vaccination. TCRdb re-called the 5' RACE reads through MiXCR, storing one row per CDR3 protein. The sample carries approximately 32,000 distinct CDR3 sequences, 10% to 13% recorded once. This sample comprised PBMCs, either bulk or a sorted T-cell subset (CD4+, CD8+, memory, or dextramer-sorted; not recorded which), obtained less than 16 days after the first yellow fever vaccination. The receptors come from a man between 18 and 29 years old who received the YFV17D yellow fever vaccine.

This clonotype was found many times. The chain has TRBV24-1 and TRBJ1-2; the D gene is possibly TRBD1 (6 bases). Trimming pared 3 bases from V and 4 bases from J, leaving 14 bases between. CDR1 is KGHDR and CDR2 is SFDVKD in the germline V gene. The CDR3 extends over 15 amino acids. DNA for the CDR3: TGTGCCACCAGTGATCCTTCCAGGGGTAGCTATGGCTACACCTTC. Amino acid sequence: CATSDPSRGSYGYTF.

This clonotype was detected ten times or more. V and J are TRBV29-1 and TRBJ2-1; the D gene is possibly TRBD1 (7 bases). The germline gives CDR1 SQVTM, CDR2 ANQGSEA. Trimming took 5 bases from V and 4 from J, leaving 15 bases between them. This CDR3 contains 14 residues. The DNA for the CDR3 is TGCAGCGTTAGGGCCAGGGGGGAATACAATGAGCAGTTCTTC. Translated: CSVRARGEYNEQFF.

This clonotype was seen ten or more times. V is TRBV7-9 and J is TRBJ2-7; D gene uncertain. Germline lookup yields CDR1 SEHNR and CDR2 FQNEAQ (reference sequence). The germline V and J ends were trimmed by 1 base and 0 bases, with 7 bases remaining between them. This CDR3 has 14 residues. CDR3 protein: CASSLGGFSYEQYF. In DNA, the CDR3 is TGTGCCAGCAGCTTAGGTGGGTTCTCCTACGAGCAGTACTTC. The entire variable domain, with the rest obtained from reference TRBV7-9 and TRBJ2-7, is as follows: DTGVSQNPRHKITKRGQNVTFRCDPISEHNRLYWYRQTLGQGPEFLTYFQNEAQLEKSRLLSDRFSAERPKGSFSTLEIQRTEQGDSAMYLCASSLGGFSYEQYFGPGTRLTVT.

This clonotype has ten or more counts. This chain links TRBV7-9 with TRBJ2-2, with D possibly TRBD2 on 6 matching bases. The V end was cut by 5 bases, the J end by 2 bases, with 15 bases between. Looked up from germline, CDR1 is SEHNR and CDR2 is FQNEAQ (reference sequence). The CDR3 loop spans 16 amino acids. CDR3 sequence (DNA): TGTGCCAGCAGCCCACCTTCGGGACTCAACACCGGGGAGCTGTTTTTT. This encodes CASSPPSGLNTGELFF.

At least ten counts were recorded for this clonotype. The rearrangement joins TRBV5-6 to TRBJ2-5; D might be TRBD2 (6 bases). The germline CDR1 and CDR2 sequences are SGHDT and YYEEEE. The V gene lost 4 bases and the J gene lost 2 bases, with 18 bases spanning the gap. The length of the CDR3 is 16 residues. CDR3 sequence: CASSPPGSRRQETQYF. The CDR3 nucleotides are TGTGCCAGCAGCCCGCCCGGGAGCAGGCGTCAAGAGACCCAGTACTTC.

This clonotype appeared many times. V gene TRBV20-1 combines with J gene TRBJ2-5; D is possibly TRBD1 (5 bases). CDR1 and CDR2 (germline): DFQATT, SNEGSKA (reference sequence). The CDR3 runs 12 residues. Trimming stripped 6 bases from V and 1 base from J, with 9 bases between. The chain's CDR3 is CSASRAQETQYF. In DNA form, the CDR3 reads TGCAGTGCATCCAGGGCCCAAGAGACCCAGTACTTC.

In this sample, this clonotype turned up many times. The chain has TRBV7-9 and TRBJ1-6; no clear D gene. The germline V gene encodes CDR1 SEHNR and CDR2 FQNEAQ (reference sequence). V was shortened by 2 bases and J by 4 bases, with 15 bases between the two germline ends. The CDR3 is 17 residues long. Written as DNA, the CDR3 is TGTGCCAGCAGCTTATATAAGGCCACCTTTTATAATTCACCCCTCCACTTT. This translates into CASSLYKATFYNSPLHF.

This clonotype showed up many times. The chain uses TRBV7-2 and TRBJ2-3, with TRBD1 matching 8 bases. Germline CDR1 SGHTA, CDR2 FQGNSA. V lost 5 bases and J lost 9; bases outside the gene matches: 13. The length of the CDR3 is 15 residues. CDR3 region: CASSPSSGQGSTQYF. The CDR3 nucleotides are TGTGCCAGCAGCCCTAGTAGCGGACAGGGCTCGACGCAGTATTTT. The full variable domain, completed using reference TRBV7-2 and TRBJ2-3, is GAGVSQSPSNKVTEKGKDVELRCDPISGHTALYWYRQSLGQGLEFLIYFQGNSAPDKSGLPSDRFSAERTGGSVSTLTIQRTQQEDSAVYLCASSPSSGQGSTQYFGPGTRLTVL.

In this sample, this clonotype turned up many times. The genes are TRBV10-3 and TRBJ2-2; TRBD1 matches 7 bases. Per the germline V gene, CDR1 is ENHRY and CDR2 is SYGVKD. The CDR3 has 15 residues. Trimming removed 3 bases from V and 4 bases from J; junction bases left unmatched: 5. The CDR3 sequence: CAISDEDRVTGELFF. The CDR3 nucleotides are TGTGCCATCAGTGATGAAGACAGGGTCACCGGGGAGCTGTTTTTT.

This clonotype has at least ten counts. V and J are TRBV10-3 and TRBJ2-3, with a tentative D call TRBD2 (6 bases). The CDR3 has 13 residues. The V end lost 8 bases, the J end lost 0 bases, and 9 bases lay between the germline ends. Per the germline V gene, CDR1 is ENHRY and CDR2 is SYGVKD. The CDR3 here is CAIRDSSTDTQYF. The CDR3 coding sequence is TGTGCCATCCGGGACTCTAGCACAGATACGCAGTATTTT.

This clonotype was seen more than once but under ten times. The chain links TRBV30 to TRBJ2-2; maybe TRBD1 (5 bases). Germline V gene data show CDR1 as GTSNPN and CDR2 as SVGIG (reference sequence). Trimming took 4 bases from V and 0 from J, leaving 9 bases between them. This CDR3 spans 14 amino acids. As DNA, the CDR3 is TGTGCCTGGACCCAGGGTGCGAACACCGGGGAGCTGTTTTTT. Protein product: CAWTQGANTGELFF.

This clonotype was detected ten times or more. The V call is TRBV6-5, the J call TRBJ1-5; TRBD1 might be the D (5 bases). Germline values: CDR1 MNHEY, CDR2 SVGAGI. The CDR3 totals 14 residues. Trimming cost V 2 bases and J 1 base, with 6 bases left between them. CDR3 sequence (DNA): TGTGCCAGCAGTTACCGGGACAGCAATCAGCCCCAGCATTTT. Residues: CASSYRDSNQPQHF.

This clonotype was observed at least ten times. The chain joins TRBV30 to TRBJ2-2; 8 bases map to TRBD1. J lost 6 bases, V lost 3 bases, and 3 bases had no gene match. The germline CDR1 and CDR2 sequences are GTSNPN and SVGIG (reference sequence). The length of the CDR3 is 13 residues. For the CDR3, the DNA is TGTGCCTGGAGCCGACAGGGGTCCGGGGAGCTGTTTTTT. Its translation is CAWSRQGSGELFF.

In this sample, this clonotype turned up many times. The chain couples TRBV6-2 or TRBV6-3 to TRBJ2-1, with TRBD2 identical over 9 bases. The CDR3 contains 15 residues. The V gene end was trimmed by 2 bases and the J gene end by 4 bases; junction bases not matched to a gene: 3. Per germline, CDR1 MNHEY and CDR2 SVGEGT. DNA of the CDR3: TGTGCCAGCAGTTACCGGCTAGCGGGGTACAATGAGCAGTTCTTC. Protein product: CASSYRLAGYNEQFF.

This clonotype was detected many times. The J gene is TRBJ1-3, the V gene TRBV11-2; D unclear. Germline CDR1 SGHAT, CDR2 FQNNGV. This CDR3 is built from 17 residues. V lost 4 bases, J lost 0 bases, and 16 bases lay in between. In nucleotides, the CDR3 is TGTGCCAGCAGCTCCCGCTGGGCGGGCAGCTCTGGAAACACCATATATTTT. It specifies CASSSRWAGSSGNTIYF.

The chain uses TRBV12-3 or TRBV12-4 and TRBJ2-1; no definite D call. The CDR3 has 14 amino acids. Trimming removed 3 bases from V and 5 bases from J, with 11 bases in between. The CDR3 reads CASSFLSLDNEQFF. In DNA form, the CDR3 reads TGTGCCAGCAGTTTCCTGTCCCTAGACAATGAGCAGTTCTTC.

In this sample, this clonotype turned up many times. The V gene is TRBV20-1, the J gene TRBJ2-3; D is possibly TRBD2 (6 bases). Germline values: CDR1 DFQATT, CDR2 SNEGSKA (reference sequence). V lost 7 bases, J lost 6 bases, and 20 bases lay in between. The CDR3 contains 14 residues. CDR3 sequence: CSVPVRSRGDTQYF. Here the CDR3 DNA reads TGCAGTGTCCCCGTCAGGTCCCGGGGGGATACGCAGTATTTT.

With regard to this clonotype: This may come from a read error, since a much larger clone is one base off. This rearrangement joins TRBV3-1 to TRBJ2-2; D ambiguous. This CDR3 comprises 13 residues. Per germline, CDR1 LGHDT and CDR2 YNNKEL (reference sequence). CDR3 nucleotide sequence: TGTGCCAGCAGCCAACATACAACCGTGGAGCTGTTTTTT. This gives the protein CASSQHTTVELFF.

Remarks on this clonotype: Given a much more abundant clone one base away, this may be a read error. The rearrangement uses TRBV7-2 and TRBJ2-6; the D is unclear. The CDR3 totals 16 residues. Per germline, CDR1 SGHTA and CDR2 FQGNSA. The V end lost 2 bases, the J end lost 3 bases, and 11 bases lay between the germline ends. CDR3 coding DNA: TGTGCCAGCAGCTTATTGAGTTCGGATGGGGCCAACGTCCTGACTTTC. Translation gives CASSLLSSDGANVLTF.

This clonotype turned up a few times. The CDR3 DNA reads as TGCGCCAGCAGCTTGGAATCAGTTTTGAGGAACACCGGGGAGCTGTTTTTT. Amino acids: CASSLESVLRNTGELFF. The V gene is TRBV5-1, the J gene TRBJ2-2; no firm D call. CDR1 is SGHRS and CDR2 is YFSETQ in the germline V gene. The ends were cut back, 0 bases at V and 1 base at J, with 13 bases in the middle. The CDR3 is 17 residues long.

This clonotype was observed many times. The chain recombines TRBV4-3 with TRBJ2-3; TRBD2 matches at 8 bases. CDR3 length: 16 residues. Germline CDR1 reads LGHNA; CDR2 reads YSLEER. V gave up 0 bases and J gave up 4 bases; unmatched junction bases: 6. The CDR3 here is CASSQDTTRGADTQYF. The CDR3 coding sequence is TGCGCCAGCAGCCAAGATACTACGCGGGGGGCAGATACGCAGTATTTT.